The 20 T cell receptor beta chains below were found in one sample sequenced in a study of tissue T cells after allogeneic stem cell transplantation. As for time point: mouse harvest day 7 after allogeneic transplant. Each mouse received 10^7 T-cell-depleted marrow cells plus 10^6 splenic CD5+ T cells by tail vein. Generated by immunoSEQ multiplex PCR, the TCRdb table keeps only in-frame clones and is missing some. The profile shows about 4,200 clones, approximately 59% of them singletons. The sample taken for sequencing was spleen. These receptors all come from a female BALB/c mouse given C57BL/6 T cells with graft-versus-host disease after an allogeneic hematopoietic cell transplant.

Comments on this clone: Gene names are mouse gene names. The CDR3 goes on 1 residue after the read ends, and that part is filled in from the germline J gene. The chain employs TRBV12-2 and TRBJ2-3; D is possibly TRBD1 (6 bases). The CDR3 has 15 amino acids. The germline V gene has CDR1 SGHLS and CDR2 HYDKME. Trimming pared 1 base from V and 0 bases from J, leaving 10 bases between. The CDR3 region is CASSLEGVSAETLYF. The part of the CDR3 DNA that was read is TGTGCCAGCTCTCTGGAGGGGGTTAGTGCAGAAACGCTGTAT.

Concerning this clone itself: The germline and genes are mouse ones. The read finishes 1 residue shy of the CDR3 end, and the germline J gene is used to complete it. The chain has TRBV3 and TRBJ1-1; TRBD1 matches at 9 bases. V gave up 5 bases and J gave up 6 bases; unmatched junction bases: 7. The CDR3 length is 14 residues. CDR1 is SNHLY, CDR2 FYNGKV, per germline (reference sequence). The CDR3: CASSPGTGSAEVFF. CDR3 DNA, as far as it was read: TGTGCCAGCAGCCCCGGGACAGGGAGCGCAGAAGTCTTC.

A note on this clone: Genes and germline are mouse. The read ends 1 residue early relative to the CDR3; the germline J gene fills the gap. V usage is TRBV20 and J usage is TRBJ2-5; D remains unclear. The V end lost 2 bases, the J end lost 0 bases, and 6 bases lay between the germline ends. The germline CDR1 and CDR2 sequences are GFQATS and STVNSAI. The CDR3 totals 13 residues. The sequenced CDR3 bases are TGTGGTGCTAGGAAGGAGAACCAAGACACCCAGTAC. This sequence encodes CGARKENQDTQY. The full CDR3 is CGARKENQDTQYF.

This clone was recorded once. Gene names are mouse gene names. The read finishes 1 residue shy of the CDR3 end, and the germline J gene is used to complete it. This chain connects TRBV23 to TRBJ1-1; TRBD1 is the table's D call and was not checked against the DNA. CDR3 length: 15 residues. Germline-derived CDR1 and CDR2 are KGHTA and FQNQQP. This chain's CDR3 is CSSSQGQGPNTEVFF. CDR3 DNA, as far as it was read: TGCTCCAGCAGTCAGGGACAGGGCCCAAACACAGAAGTCTTC.

This clone came up a few times. All gene names here are mouse names. The read is 1 residue too short to cover the CDR3 end, so that end is filled in from the germline J gene. This chain connects TRBV12-2 to TRBJ1-6; D ambiguous. TRBJ1-6 is flagged as an ORF with uncertain function. V was pared by 2 bases and J by 5 bases, with 3 bases between. This CDR3 contains 12 residues. Germline CDR1 SGHLS, CDR2 HYDKME. Partial CDR3 DNA: TGTGCCAGCTCTCACAATAATTCGCCCCTCTAC. Protein product: CASSHNNSPLY. The entire CDR3 reads CASSHNNSPLYF.

A note on this clone: Any gene name here is a mouse gene name. The CDR3 is cut off 1 residue early in the read; its end comes from the germline J gene. This sequence joins TRBV14 and TRBJ2-7, with 12 positions matching TRBD2. From germline, CDR1 is SGHDT and CDR2 FRDEAV. CDR3 length equals 14 residues. After removal of 4 bases from V and 7 bases from J, the junction contained 6 bases not matched to a gene. CDR3 DNA, as far as it was read: TGTGCCAGCAGTCCGACTGGGGGGGCGCGGGAACAGTAC. Its translation: CASSPTGGAREQY. The full CDR3 protein reads CASSPTGGAREQYF.

As concerns this clone: Gene names refer to mouse genes. The DNA ends 1 residue before the CDR3 does, and the rest of the CDR3 is filled in from the germline J gene. The genes are TRBV1 and TRBJ1-1; D gene unclear. Germline assignment: CDR1 NSQYPW and CDR2 LRSPGD (reference sequence). The CDR3 is 13 residues long. The V gene lost 0 bases and the J gene lost 1 base, with 3 bases spanning the gap. Incomplete CDR3 DNA: TGCACCTGCAGTGCAGAAGGGAACACAGAAGTCTTC. Its protein product is CTCSAEGNTEVF. In full, the CDR3 reads CTCSAEGNTEVFF.

Concerning this clone: Germline and genes: mouse. The CDR3 end falls 1 residue outside the read, so it is completed with the germline J gene. This chain connects TRBV3 to TRBJ2-4, with TRBD2 matching 9 bases. With 3 bases clipped from V and 0 bases from J, the junction kept 1 base outside the gene matches. This CDR3 has 15 residues. Germline assignment: CDR1 SNHLY and CDR2 FYNGKV (reference sequence). CDR3 loop: CASSLTGGSQNTLYF. The CDR3 DNA, read in part, is TGTGCCAGCAGCTTGACTGGGGGAAGTCAAAACACCTTGTAC.

With respect to this clone: Genes and germline are mouse. Coverage ceases 1 residue before the CDR3 finishes, and the germline J gene fills in the end. The chain employs TRBV31 and TRBJ1-6; no clear D gene. TRBJ1-6 qualifies as an ORF whose function is uncertain. The germline V gene encodes CDR1 GKSSPN and CDR2 SITVG. The V end lost 1 base, the J end lost 0 bases, and 7 bases lay between the germline ends. CDR3 size: 15 residues. The CDR3 is CAWSQTNSYNSPLYF. CDR3 bases read: TGTGCCTGGAGTCAGACAAATTCCTATAATTCGCCCCTCTAC.

Of note for this clone: The genes and germline here are from mouse. The CDR3 end is not reached by the read, which stops 1 residue before it; the germline J gene fills it in. The J gene is TRBJ1-2, the V gene TRBV19; a weak D match, TRBD1 (6 bases). This CDR3 comprises 14 residues. The germline V and J ends were trimmed by 2 bases and 5 bases, with 13 bases remaining between them. Germline lookup yields CDR1 FNHDT and CDR2 SITEND (reference sequence). Partial CDR3 DNA: TGTGCCAGCAGTATGGGGGGGGCCAGGTCCGACTACACC. Amino acid sequence: CASSMGGARSDYT. The full-length CDR3 reads as CASSMGGARSDYTF.

As to this clone: Gene names and germline match the mouse. The read halts 1 residue ahead of the CDR3 end, with the missing end drawn from the germline J gene. The V gene is TRBV1, the J gene TRBJ2-3, with TRBD2 identical over 10 bases. After removal of 3 bases from V and 6 bases from J, the junction contained 3 bases not matched to a gene. This CDR3 contains 14 residues. The germline V gene has CDR1 NSQYPW and CDR2 LRSPGD (reference sequence). CDR3: CTCSADWGKETLYF. The sequenced part of the CDR3 DNA is TGCACCTGCAGTGCGGACTGGGGGAAGGAAACGCTGTAT.

The sample holds a few counts of this clone. Mouse gene names and germline throughout. Partial CDR3 DNA: TGTGCCTGGAGTCTAAGGGGGCTGGACAACGAAAGATTATTT. Its protein product is CAWSLRGLDNERLF. Given in full, the CDR3 is CAWSLRGLDNERLFF. The V and J genes are TRBV31 and TRBJ1-4, with TRBD1 matching over 7 bases. The read ends 1 residue before the CDR3 terminus; that terminus is restored from the germline J gene. Germline loops: CDR1 GKSSPN, CDR2 SITVG. This CDR3 comprises 15 residues. J gave up 4 bases and V 0 bases, and 5 bases lay outside the gene matches.

Remarks on this clone: The listed genes are named as in mouse. The CDR3 end is not reached by the read, which stops 1 residue before it; the germline J gene fills it in. This chain links TRBV3 with TRBJ2-7; 9 nucleotides line up with TRBD2. CDR1 is SNHLY and CDR2 is FYNGKV in the germline V gene (reference sequence). J lost 6 bases, V lost 4 bases, and 1 base had no gene match. The CDR3 sequence is 12 residues long. The CDR3: CASSYWGAEQYF. The CDR3 DNA, read in part, is TGTGCCAGCAGCTACTGGGGGGCTGAACAGTAC.

This clone has only a few counts. The genes and germline here are from mouse. The read falls 1 residue short of the CDR3 end, and the missing part is taken from the germline J gene. The chain recombines TRBV3 with TRBJ2-1, with TRBD1 identical over 10 bases. Trimming cost V 5 bases and J 4 bases; bases outside gene matches: 5. The CDR3 consists of 15 residues. CDR1 is SNHLY, CDR2 FYNGKV, per germline (reference sequence). The DNA read from the CDR3 is TGTGCCAGCAGCCCGTGGGACAGGGGTTATGCTGAGCAGTTC. Protein sequence: CASSPWDRGYAEQF. The whole CDR3 reads CASSPWDRGYAEQFF. The full variable domain, completed using reference TRBV3 and TRBJ2-1, is GPKVLQIPSHQIIDMGQMVTLNCDPVSNHLYFYWYKQILGQQMEFLVNFYNGKVMEKSKLFKDQFSVERPDGSYFTLKIQPTALEDSAVYFCASSPWDRGYAEQFFGPGTRLTVL.

Concerning this clone itself: The genes and germline here are from mouse. The part of the CDR3 DNA that was read is TGTGCCAGCAGTCTGTTCACAGGGACTGGAAATACGCTCTAT. Amino acid sequence: CASSLFTGTGNTLY. The complete CDR3 reads CASSLFTGTGNTLYF. The rearrangement links TRBV26 to TRBJ1-3; D perhaps matches TRBD1 (6 bases). The read is 1 residue too short to cover the CDR3 end, so that end is filled in from the germline J gene. The CDR3 is 15 residues long. Between the trimmed V and J ends, which lost 1 base and 2 bases, there was a span of 9 bases. Looked up from germline, CDR1 is KGHPV and CDR2 is FQNQEV (reference sequence). Drawing the rest from reference TRBV26 and TRBJ1-3, the complete variable domain is NSKVIQTPRYLVKGQGQKAKMRCIPEKGHPVVFWYQQNKNNEFKFLINFQNQEVLQQIDMTEKRFSAECPSNSPCSLEIQSSEAGDSALYLCASSLFTGTGNTLYFGEGSRLIVV.

As to this clone: Genes here carry mouse names. The missing CDR3 end, 1 residue past where the read stops, is filled in from the germline J gene. This chain uses TRBV13-2 with TRBJ2-4, with 8 bases that match TRBD2. CDR3 length equals 15 residues. Trimming at V came to 1 base and at J to 3 bases, leaving 4 bases not matched to a gene. Germline CDR1 reads NNHNN; CDR2 reads SYGAGS (reference sequence). The DNA read from the CDR3 is TGTGCCAGCGGTGATAGGGGGGGGCGCCAAAACACCTTGTAC. This gives the protein CASGDRGGRQNTLY. In full, the CDR3 reads CASGDRGGRQNTLYF.

This clone was counted only a few times. All gene names here are mouse names. The observed sequence ends 1 residue before the CDR3 terminus, with the missing tail filled in from the germline J gene. This chain joins TRBV17 and TRBJ2-2; no definite D call. Germline V gene sequence: CDR1 MNHDT, CDR2 YYDKIL. The length of the CDR3 is 15 residues. Between the trimmed V and J ends, which lost 0 bases and 0 bases, there was a span of 5 bases. CDR3 DNA (partial): TGTGCTAGCAGTAGAGACAGGTCAAACACCGGGCAGCTCTAC. It yields the protein CASSRDRSNTGQLY. The full CDR3 protein reads CASSRDRSNTGQLYF.

Concerning this clone: Gene names are the mouse ones. The CDR3 reads CASGVRDRGGNTLYF. The DNA read from the CDR3 is TGTGCCAGCGGTGTCCGGGACAGGGGTGGAAATACGCTCTAT. The chain employs TRBV13-2 and TRBJ1-3, with 10 bases fitting TRBD1. The CDR3 is cut off 1 residue early in the read; its end comes from the germline J gene. Germline loops: CDR1 NNHNN, CDR2 SYGAGS (reference sequence). The V gene end was trimmed by 3 bases and the J gene end by 3 bases; junction bases not matched to a gene: 3. The CDR3 totals 15 residues.

In this sample, this clone turned up once. Genes here carry mouse names. The read gets to within 1 residue of the CDR3 end, and the germline J gene fills in the rest. V usage is TRBV20 and J usage is TRBJ2-7, with 8 bases that match TRBD2. The junction had 9 bases not matched to a gene; V was cut back by 5 bases and J by 0 bases. The CDR3 extends over 15 amino acids. Germline V gives CDR1 GFQATS, CDR2 STVNSAI. The CDR3 loop is CGAFPSGGSSYEQYF. The part of the CDR3 DNA that was read is TGTGGTGCTTTTCCTTCTGGGGGGAGCTCCTATGAACAGTAC. Supplemented by reference TRBV20 and TRBJ2-7, the full variable domain reads GALVYQYPRRTICKSGTSMRMECQAVGFQATSVAWYRQSPQKTFELIALSTVNSAIKYEQNFTQEKFPISHPNLSFSSMTVLNAYLEDRGLYLCGAFPSGGSSYEQYFGPGTRLTVL.

In the case of this clone: Gene names and germline refer to mouse. The read falls 1 residue short of the CDR3 end, and the missing part is taken from the germline J gene. The chain has TRBV5 and TRBJ1-5, with 10 bases matching TRBD1. The V segment lost 1 base and the J segment 4 bases; nucleotides outside the gene matches: 4. Germline values: CDR1 LGHNA, CDR2 YNLKQL (reference sequence). This CDR3 has 16 amino acids. This CDR3 is CASSQVTGQGNQAPLF. CDR3 DNA (partial): TGTGCCAGCAGCCAAGTTACGGGACAGGGGAACCAGGCTCCGCTT.